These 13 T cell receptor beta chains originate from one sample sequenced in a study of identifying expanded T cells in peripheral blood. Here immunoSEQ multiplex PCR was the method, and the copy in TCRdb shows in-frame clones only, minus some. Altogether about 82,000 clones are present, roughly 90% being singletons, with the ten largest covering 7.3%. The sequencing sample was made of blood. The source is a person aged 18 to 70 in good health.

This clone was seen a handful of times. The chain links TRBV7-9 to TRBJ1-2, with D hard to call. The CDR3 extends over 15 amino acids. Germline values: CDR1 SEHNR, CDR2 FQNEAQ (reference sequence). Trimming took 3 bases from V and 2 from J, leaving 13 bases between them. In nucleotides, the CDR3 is TGTGCCAGCAGCTTGGAGACCTACGAGAACTATGGCTACACCTTC. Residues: CASSLETYENYGYTF.

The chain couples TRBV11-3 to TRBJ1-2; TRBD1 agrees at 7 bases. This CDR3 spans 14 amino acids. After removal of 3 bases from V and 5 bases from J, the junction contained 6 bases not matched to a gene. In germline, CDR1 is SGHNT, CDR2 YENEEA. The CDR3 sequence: CASSLGQGDYGYTF. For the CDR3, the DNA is TGTGCCAGCAGCTTGGGTCAGGGGGATTATGGCTACACCTTC.

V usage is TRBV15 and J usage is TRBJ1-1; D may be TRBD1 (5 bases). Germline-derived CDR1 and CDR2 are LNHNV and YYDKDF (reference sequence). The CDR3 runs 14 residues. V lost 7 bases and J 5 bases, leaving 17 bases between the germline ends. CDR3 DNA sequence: TGTGCCACCAAGCGGGCTCAGGGAGGGACTGAAGCTTTCTTT. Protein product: CATKRAQGGTEAFF.

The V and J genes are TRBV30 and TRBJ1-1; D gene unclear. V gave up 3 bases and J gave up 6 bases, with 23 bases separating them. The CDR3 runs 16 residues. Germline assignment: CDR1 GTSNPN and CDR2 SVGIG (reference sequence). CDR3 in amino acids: CAWRETYSSKWPEAFF. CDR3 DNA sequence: TGTGCCTGGAGGGAGACATATTCGTCGAAATGGCCTGAAGCTTTCTTT.

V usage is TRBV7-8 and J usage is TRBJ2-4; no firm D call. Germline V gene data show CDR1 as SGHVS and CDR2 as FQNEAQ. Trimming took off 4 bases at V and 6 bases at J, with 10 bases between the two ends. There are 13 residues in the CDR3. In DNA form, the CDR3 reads TGTGCCAGCAGCTGGGGTCTGGGAAACATTCAGTACTTC. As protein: CASSWGLGNIQYF.

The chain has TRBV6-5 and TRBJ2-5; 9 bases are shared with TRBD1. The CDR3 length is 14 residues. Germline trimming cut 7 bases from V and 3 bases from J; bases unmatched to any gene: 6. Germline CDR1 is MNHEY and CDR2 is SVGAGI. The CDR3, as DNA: TGTGCCAGCACCTGGGGACAGGGTGAAGAGACCCAGTACTTC. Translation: CASTWGQGEETQYF.

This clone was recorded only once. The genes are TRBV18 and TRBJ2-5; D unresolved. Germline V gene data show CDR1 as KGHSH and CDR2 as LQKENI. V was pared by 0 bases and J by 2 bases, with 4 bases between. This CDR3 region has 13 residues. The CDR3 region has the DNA TGTGCCAGCTCACCACCAGGGCAAGAGACCCAGTACTTC. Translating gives CASSPPGQETQYF.

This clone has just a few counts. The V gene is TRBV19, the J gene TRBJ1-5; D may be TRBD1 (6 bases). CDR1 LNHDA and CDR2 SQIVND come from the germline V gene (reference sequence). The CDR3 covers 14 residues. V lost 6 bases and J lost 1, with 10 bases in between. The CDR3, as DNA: TGTGCCAGTAGAAAGGGACAAAGCAATCAGCCCCAGCATTTT. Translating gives CASRKGQSNQPQHF.

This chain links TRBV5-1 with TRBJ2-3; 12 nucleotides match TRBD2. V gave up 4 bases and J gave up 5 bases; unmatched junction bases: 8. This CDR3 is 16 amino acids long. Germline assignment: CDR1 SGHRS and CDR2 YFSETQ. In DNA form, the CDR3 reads TGCGCCAGCAGCCCTTCTAGCGGGGGGGCCGGAGATACGCAGTATTTT. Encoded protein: CASSPSSGGAGDTQYF.

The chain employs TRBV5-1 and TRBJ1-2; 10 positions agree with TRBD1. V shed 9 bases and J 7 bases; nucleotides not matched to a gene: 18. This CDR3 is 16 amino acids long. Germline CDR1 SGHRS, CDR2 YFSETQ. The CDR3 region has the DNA TGCGCCACCTCTAAAACCGGGACAGGGGACGACAGTGGCTACACCTTC. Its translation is CATSKTGTGDDSGYTF. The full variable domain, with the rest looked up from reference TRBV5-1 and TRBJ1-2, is KAGVTQTPRYLIKTRGQQVTLSCSPISGHRSVSWYQQTPGQGLQFLFEYFSETQRNKGNFPGRFSGRQFSNSRSEMNVSTLELGDSALYLCATSKTGTGDDSGYTFGSGTRLTVV.

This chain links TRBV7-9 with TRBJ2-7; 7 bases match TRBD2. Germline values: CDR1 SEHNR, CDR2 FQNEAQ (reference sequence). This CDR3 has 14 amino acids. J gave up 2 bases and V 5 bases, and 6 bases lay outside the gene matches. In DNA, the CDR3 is TGTGCCAGCAGCCCGAGCGGGAACCCCTACGAGCAGTACTTC. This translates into CASSPSGNPYEQYF.

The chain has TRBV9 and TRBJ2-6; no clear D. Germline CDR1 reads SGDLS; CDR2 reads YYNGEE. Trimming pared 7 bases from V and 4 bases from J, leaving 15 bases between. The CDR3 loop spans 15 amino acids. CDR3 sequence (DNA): TGTGCCAGCTCTAGTAGGGATACGGGGGCCAACGTCCTGACTTTC. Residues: CASSSRDTGANVLTF.

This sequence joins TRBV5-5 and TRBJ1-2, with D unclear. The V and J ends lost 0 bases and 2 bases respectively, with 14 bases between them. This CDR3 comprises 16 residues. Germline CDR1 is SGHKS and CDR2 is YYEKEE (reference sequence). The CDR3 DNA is TGTGCCAGCAGCTTGGAACCCCGTGGAGGAAACTATGGCTACACCTTC. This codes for CASSLEPRGGNYGYTF.